The 2 T cell receptor beta chains in this list originate from one sample, sequenced in a study of cytomegalovirus exposure and HLA in healthy donors. The PCR employed 60 Vbeta primers together with 13 Jbeta primers. Using immunoSEQ multiplex PCR, the repertoire was profiled, and TCRdb retains in-frame clones only, with some absent. The repertoire holds 40,000 or so clones, with roughly 60% as singletons. The specimen sequenced was PBMCs. These receptors were taken from a human donor in good health.

The chain has TRBV9 and TRBJ1-1; D is perhaps TRBD1 (5 bases). The CDR3 spans 15 residues. In germline, CDR1 is SGDLS, CDR2 YYNGEE. Trimming removed 4 bases at V and 3 bases at J, with 16 bases between. The CDR3: CASSPRARGDTEAFF. DNA for the CDR3: TGTGCCAGCAGCCCAAGGGCTCGGGGGGACACTGAAGCTTTCTTT.

The J gene is TRBJ2-3, the V gene TRBV18, with D possibly TRBD1 on 6 matching bases. Trimming shortened V by 3 bases and J by 8 bases, and 18 bases separated the two germline ends. Germline V gene lookup returns CDR1 KGHSH and CDR2 LQKENI. The CDR3 loop spans 15 amino acids. The CDR3 here is CASSPPGSSRGTQYF. The DNA of the CDR3 is TGTGCCAGCTCACCCCCCGGGTCATCCAGGGGTACGCAGTATTTT.